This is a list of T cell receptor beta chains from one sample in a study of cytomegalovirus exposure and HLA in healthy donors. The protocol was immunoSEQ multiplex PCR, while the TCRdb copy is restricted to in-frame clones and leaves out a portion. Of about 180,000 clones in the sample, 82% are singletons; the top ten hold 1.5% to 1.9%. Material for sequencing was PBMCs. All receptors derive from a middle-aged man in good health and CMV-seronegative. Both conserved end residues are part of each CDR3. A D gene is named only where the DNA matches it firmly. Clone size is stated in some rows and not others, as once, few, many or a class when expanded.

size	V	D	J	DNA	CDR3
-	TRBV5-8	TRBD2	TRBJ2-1	TGTGCCAGCAGCTTGGCTAGCGGGAGTAGGTCCTACAATGAGCAGTTCTTC	CASSLASGSRSYNEQFF
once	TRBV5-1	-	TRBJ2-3	TGCGCCAGCAGCTTGGCCCCGGGACTTCTCACAGATACGCAGTATTTT	CASSLAPGLLTDTQYF
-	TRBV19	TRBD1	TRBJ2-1	TGTGCCAGTAGTATAAAGGGACAGGGGGGTGGGAATGAGCAGTTCTTC	CASSIKGQGGGNEQFF
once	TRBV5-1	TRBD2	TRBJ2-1	TGCGCCAGCAGCTCCGGGACTAGCTTCTATGAGCAGTTCTTC	CASSSGTSFYEQFF
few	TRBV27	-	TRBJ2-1	TGTGCCAGCAGTTTCGCACAGTCCTCCTCCTACAATGAGCAGTTCTTC	CASSFAQSSSYNEQFF
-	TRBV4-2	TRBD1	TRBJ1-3	TGTGCCAGCAGCCAGACAGGGCCTGGAAACACCATATATTTT	CASSQTGPGNTIYF
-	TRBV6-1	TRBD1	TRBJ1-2	TGTGCCAGCATCGGGACAGTTTATGGCTACACCTTC	CASIGTVYGYTF
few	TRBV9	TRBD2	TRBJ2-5	TGTGCCAGCAGCCCAAGCGGGGGGGCCCGGGGGACCCAGTACTTC	CASSPSGGARGTQYF
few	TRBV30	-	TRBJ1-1	TGTGCCTGGAGCCACAAGTTGGACACTGAAGCTTTCTTT	CAWSHKLDTEAFF
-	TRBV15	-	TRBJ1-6	TGTGCCACCAGCAGGTCACAGGGATATTCACCCCTCCACTTT	CATSRSQGYSPLHF
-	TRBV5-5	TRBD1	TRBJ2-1	TGTGCCAGCAGCTTGTGGGCAGGGGGCCTGGCTGAGCAGTTCTTC	CASSLWAGGLAEQFF
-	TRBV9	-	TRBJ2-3	TGTGCCAGCAGCGTAGCTCAGCGCGGTGGTACGCAGTATTTT	CASSVAQRGGTQYF
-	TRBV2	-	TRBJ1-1	TGTGCCAGCAATTTGCAGGGGCGGATGGAAGCTTTCTTT	CASNLQGRMEAFF
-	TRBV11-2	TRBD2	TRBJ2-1	TGTGCCAGCAGCTTAGATTGGCTAGCGGGGGGGGCGCAGTTCTTC	CASSLDWLAGGAQFF
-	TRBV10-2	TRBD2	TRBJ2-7	TGCGCCAGCAGTGAGCCGACTAGCGGCCGCCGGTACGAGCAGTACTTC	CASSEPTSGRRYEQYF
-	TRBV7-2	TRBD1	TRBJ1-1	TGTGCCAGCAGCTTAGGAGGGGGCGCGGCCGAAGCTTTCTTT	CASSLGGGAAEAFF
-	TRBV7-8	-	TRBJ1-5	TGTGCCAGCAGCTCCAGACGGGAAGCCTATCAGCCCCAGCATTTT	CASSSRREAYQPQHF